The clone carrying this TCR beta chain came up a few times. Its specificity is not known. The same CDR3 is also encoded by other DNA sequences in this sample. The sample comes from a study of shared clonotypes between healthy human individuals. As for the study in general: Each donor's CD4 naive and CD4 memory cells filled three plates apiece, CD8 naive two, and CD8 memory one.

It was at deep level that the assay was run. This table comes from immunoSEQ multiplex PCR, and its TCRdb copy is limited to in-frame clones, with some not included. The table has roughly 530,000 clones, less than 96% seen once. Overall study results and limits: For naive CD4 cells, roughly 5% of clonotypes were shared across a few donors.

Trimming shortened V by 6 bases and J by 3 bases, and 8 bases separated the two germline ends. CDR1 MDHEN and CDR2 SYDVKM come from the germline V gene. The CDR3 runs 13 residues. The sequenced material came from naive CD4+ T cells sorted from blood. Subset in this sample: CD45RA+ positively selected. The chain is built from TRBV28 and TRBJ2-2; maybe TRBD1 (6 bases). This TCR derives from a woman under 40 in good health. CDR3 bases: TGTGCCAGCAGCCGGACAGACACCGGGGAGCTGTTTTTT. Amino acids: CASSRTDTGELFF.